This TCR beta chain was sequenced in a study of identifying expanded T cells in peripheral blood. Study-level findings and limits: Across healthy donors, higher total template counts meant significantly greater approximately two-week count variance. Technical replicates showed roughly 1.2 changed clones; two weeks around 15; four weeks 19.

In the case of this clone: What it binds is not known.

Healthy donors had no documented immune events, such as infections, while sampled. TCRdb's copy holds only in-frame clones and misses some; the assay was immunoSEQ multiplex PCR. This table has under 130,000 clones, around nine tenths appearing once. The CDR3 is 16 amino acids. V dropped 0 bases and J dropped 4; count of bases not matched to a gene: 5. CDR1 MNHEY and CDR2 SVGAGI come from the germline V gene. The sample was blood. The receptor's source is a person aged 18-70 years in good health. This rearrangement joins TRBV6-5 to TRBJ1-2, with 10 bases lining up with TRBD1. CDR3 in DNA: TGTGCCAGCAGTTACTCAGGGACAGGGGCTCTCTATGGCTACACCTTC. Amino acid sequence: CASSYSGTGALYGYTF.